The T cell receptor (beta chain) described here comes from a study of cytomegalovirus exposure and HLA in healthy donors. General observations from the study: TCR beta chain V- and J-gene trimming was linked, in a later analysis, to a missense variant in DCLRE1C.

This clone was counted a single time. No antigen is known for it. PCR used 60 Vbeta primers and 13 Jbeta primers. Assay used: immunoSEQ multiplex PCR; TCRdb lists only in-frame clones, some missing. Of about 98,000 clones listed, roughly 70% were seen once; the top ten hold approximately 2%. The receptor was isolated from a male donor in good health and CMV-seronegative. Material: PBMCs.

This chain's CDR3 is CAISIGQGGEQYF. The CDR3 DNA reads as TGTGCCATCAGCATAGGACAGGGAGGCGAGCAGTACTTC. The rearrangement joins TRBV10-3 to TRBJ2-7; 8 bases agree with TRBD1. The CDR3 totals 13 residues. Germline V gives CDR1 ENHRY, CDR2 SYGVKD. The junction had 7 bases not matched to a gene; V was cut back by 6 bases and J by 6 bases.